The clone carrying this TCR beta chain occurred once. The sample is drawn from a study of blood T cell repertoires in COVID-19. Study at large: Whether acute or convalescent, the COVID-19 samples came from the United States, Italy and Spain.

The germline CDR1 and CDR2 sequences are MGHRA and YSYEKL. This CDR3 is built from 20 residues. V lost 0 bases, J lost 0 bases, and 13 bases stayed unmatched. Assay: immunoSEQ multiplex PCR; the TCRdb copy retains only in-frame clones and omits some. The data contain roughly 79,000 clones, around 80% of them seen just once; the ten biggest clones take up roughly 7.4%. The chain recombines TRBV4-1 with TRBJ2-2; TRBD2 agrees at 7 bases. Material for sequencing was peripheral blood. This receptor was identified in a human donor in a cohort sampled during active COVID-19. The CDR3 region is CASSQDSGGDGFANTGELFF. The CDR3 bases are TGCGCCAGCAGCCAAGATTCGGGGGGAGACGGATTCGCGAACACCGGGGAGCTGTTTTTT.